This T cell receptor beta chain was observed in a study of blood T cell repertoires in COVID-19. The wider study: From T cells, B-cell-depleted T cells, or PBMCs came the material, which was cDNA or gDNA.

Produced via immunoSEQ multiplex PCR; TCRdb's table is partial and in-frame only. The data show some 58,000 clones, with more than 75% seen just once and approximately 3.8% held by the top ten. With 6 bases removed from V and 0 bases from J, the gap between germline ends came to 13 bases. From germline, CDR1 is SGHVS and CDR2 FQNEAQ. This CDR3 region has 15 residues. The sample was peripheral blood. The chain carries TRBV7-8 and TRBJ2-3; the D gene is possibly TRBD2 (6 bases). The receptor was isolated from a man aged 50-59 years with acute or convalescent COVID-19. The CDR3: CASRLRGISTDTQYF. DNA for the CDR3: TGTGCCAGCAGACTCCGGGGGATTAGCACAGATACGCAGTATTTT.